These 20 T cell receptor beta chains came from one sample sequenced in a study of early T cells in non-severe SARS-CoV-2 infection. TCRdb processed the 5' RACE reads anew with MiXCR; each CDR3 protein has one entry. The sample consists of 25,000 to 30,000 distinct CDR3 sequences, roughly 4.1% of them appearing once. The sample taken for sequencing was whole blood. The receptors originated from an adult who was a healthcare worker with PCR-confirmed SARS-CoV-2 infection or an uninfected control (not recorded which).

This clonotype was seen at least ten times. The chain combines TRBV28 with TRBJ1-1; D may be TRBD1 (5 bases). Germline V lookup: CDR1 MDHEN, CDR2 SYDVKM. Deletions cut 3 bases from V and 2 bases from J, with 16 bases between. The CDR3 runs 16 residues. As DNA, the CDR3 is TGTGCCAGCAGTTTTAGCCCGGGACCGACCAACACTGAAGCTTTCTTT. This sequence encodes CASSFSPGPTNTEAFF.

The rearrangement links TRBV7-8 to TRBJ1-6, with 8 bases matching TRBD1. CDR3 length equals 14 residues. Germline lookup yields CDR1 SGHVS and CDR2 FQNEAQ. Losses at the gene ends were 5 bases for V and 13 bases for J; bases not matched to a gene: 10. Written as DNA, the CDR3 is TGTGCCAGCAGCGCCGGGACAGGTCCAAACCCCCTCCACTTT. It encodes CASSAGTGPNPLHF.

The rearrangement joins TRBV20-1 to TRBJ2-3; no reliable D call. This CDR3 has 12 residues. Germline lookup yields CDR1 DFQATT and CDR2 SNEGSKA (reference sequence). V was cut by 3 bases and J by 5 bases, with 9 bases left in between. The CDR3 loop reads CSASHPGDTQYF. CDR3 bases: TGCAGTGCTAGCCACCCCGGAGATACGCAGTATTTT.

The table lists this clonotype with many counts. The chain uses TRBV12-3 or TRBV12-4 and TRBJ1-1; the D gene is possibly TRBD1 (6 bases). The CDR3 contains 15 residues. Trimming left V 6 bases short and J 2 bases short, with 16 bases between. The CDR3 here is CASRITGSENTEAFF. CDR3 in DNA: TGTGCCAGCAGGATAACAGGGTCGGAAAACACTGAAGCTTTCTTT.

This clonotype was picked up many times. The chain uses TRBV2 and TRBJ1-2, with unresolved D. V lost 4 bases and J 1 base, leaving 7 bases between the germline ends. The CDR3 sequence is 13 residues long. CDR1 and CDR2 (germline): SNHLY, FYNNEI. The CDR3 nucleotides read TGTGCCAGCAGTGTGCGGGATAACTATGGCTACACCTTC. As protein: CASSVRDNYGYTF.

This clonotype was seen ten or more times. The chain joins TRBV5-6 to TRBJ2-7, with D possibly matching TRBD1 (5 bases). Trimming removed 3 bases from V and 4 bases from J, with 14 bases in between. The V gene's germline CDR1 is SGHDT and CDR2 YYEEEE. The CDR3 has 14 amino acids. The CDR3 loop reads CASSSLPRQYEQYF. The CDR3 DNA is TGTGCCAGCAGCTCCCTGCCTAGACAGTACGAGCAGTACTTC.

There are many counts of this clonotype. This chain links TRBV28 with TRBJ2-3, with a weak D call TRBD1 (6 bases). Germline-derived CDR1 and CDR2 are MDHEN and SYDVKM. Trimming left V 1 base short and J 3 bases short, with 11 bases between. This CDR3 spans 15 amino acids. DNA of the CDR3: TGTGCCAGCAGTTTATCGACAGGAGTGACAGATACGCAGTATTTT. Its translation is CASSLSTGVTDTQYF. Full variable domain (missing parts from reference TRBV28 and TRBJ2-3): DVKVTQSSRYLVKRTGEKVFLECVQDMDHENMFWYRQDPGLGLRLIYFSYDVKMKEKGDIPEGYSVSREKKERFSLILESASTNQTSMYLCASSLSTGVTDTQYFGPGTRLTVL.

This clonotype was seen ten or more times. The CDR3 bases are TGTGCCAGCAGTTACTCAGGTTCTAATTCACCCCTCCACTTT. The encoded protein is CASSYSGSNSPLHF. The chain uses TRBV6-5 and TRBJ1-6; D unresolved. Germline V gene sequence: CDR1 MNHEY, CDR2 SVGAGI. This CDR3 has 14 amino acids. V was clipped by 0 bases and J by 6 bases, with 6 bases between them.

This clonotype has a count of ten or more. This chain joins TRBV6-2 or TRBV6-3 and TRBJ1-1; 7 bases line up with TRBD1. The V segment lost 5 bases and the J segment 0 bases; nucleotides outside the gene matches: 12. Germline CDR1 is MNHEY and CDR2 is SVGEGT. The CDR3 runs 17 residues. The CDR3 here is CASSLLTGKRMNTEAFF. The CDR3, as DNA: TGTGCCAGCAGTCTACTGACAGGGAAGAGGATGAACACTGAAGCTTTCTTT.

At least ten counts were recorded for this clonotype. The chain recombines TRBV20-1 with TRBJ2-3, with 9 bases fitting TRBD2. CDR1 and CDR2 (germline): DFQATT, SNEGSKA (reference sequence). The CDR3 sequence is 14 residues long. J lost 1 base, V lost 5 bases, and 4 bases had no gene match. CDR3 sequence (DNA): TGCAGTGCTCAGCGGGGGGTCGGCACAGATACGCAGTATTTT. Its translation: CSAQRGVGTDTQYF.

This clonotype was recorded at least ten times. The V gene is TRBV3-1, the J gene TRBJ2-3, with TRBD1 matching 7 bases. J lost 3 bases, V lost 4 bases, and 13 bases had no gene match. Germline V gives CDR1 LGHDT, CDR2 YNNKEL (reference sequence). The CDR3 spans 17 residues. CDR3 coding DNA: TGTGCCAGCAGCCGCCCGACAGGGTCGTTCCGTACAGATACGCAGTATTTT. Translated: CASSRPTGSFRTDTQYF.

This clonotype was detected many times. The chain has TRBV27 and TRBJ2-7; 7 bases are a match to TRBD1. This CDR3 is 13 amino acids long. Germline assignment: CDR1 MNHEY and CDR2 SMNVEV (reference sequence). Trimming cost V 6 bases and J 4 bases; bases outside gene matches: 6. CDR3 nucleotides: TGTGCCAGCAGCCCCAGGGGGATTTACGAGCAGTACTTC. Its protein product is CASSPRGIYEQYF.

This clonotype was observed at least ten times. The rearrangement uses TRBV20-1 and TRBJ2-5; no clear D. Trimming removed 3 bases at V and 3 bases at J, with 8 bases between. CDR1 is DFQATT and CDR2 is SNEGSKA in the germline V gene (reference sequence). The CDR3 totals 12 residues. CDR3 sequence reads: CSASGSKETQYF. The DNA for the CDR3 is TGCAGTGCTAGTGGCTCTAAAGAGACCCAGTACTTC.

The V gene is TRBV30, the J gene TRBJ2-2; D perhaps matches TRBD1 (6 bases). Germline CDR1 reads GTSNPN; CDR2 reads SVGIG (reference sequence). This CDR3 comprises 13 residues. Trimming pared 5 bases from V and 7 bases from J, leaving 14 bases between. CDR3 sequence reads: CAWGQGIGGELFF. CDR3 sequence (DNA): TGTGCCTGGGGCCAGGGGATCGGCGGGGAGCTGTTTTTT. Combining the CDR3 with reference TRBV30 and TRBJ2-2 gives the whole variable domain SQTIHQWPATLVQPVGSPLSLECTVEGTSNPNLYWYRQAAGRGLQLLFYSVGIGQISSEVPQNLSASRPQDRQFILSSKKLLLSDSGFYLCAWGQGIGGELFFGEGSRLTVL.

This clonotype was recorded at least ten times. The V call is TRBV19, the J call TRBJ1-2; D call uncertain. The germline V and J ends were trimmed by 7 bases and 0 bases, with 12 bases remaining between them. Germline V gene sequence: CDR1 LNHDA, CDR2 SQIVND (reference sequence). The CDR3 has 14 amino acids. This CDR3 reads CASIRPSSNYGYTF. The CDR3 DNA follows: TGTGCCAGTATTCGACCGAGCTCTAACTATGGCTACACCTTC.

The rearrangement links TRBV12-3 or TRBV12-4 to TRBJ1-1; TRBD1 aligns across 8 bases. This CDR3 has 14 residues. The V gene end was trimmed by 6 bases and the J gene end by 5 bases; junction bases not matched to a gene: 8. DNA for the CDR3: TGTGCCAGCAGATACTCAGGGGGCACGACTGAAGCTTTCTTT. Its translation: CASRYSGGTTEAFF.

This clonotype was detected many times. This chain links TRBV11-2 with TRBJ2-5; tentative D call: TRBD1 (7 bases). The V gene's germline CDR1 is SGHAT and CDR2 FQNNGV. The CDR3 is 16 amino acids. Trimming cost V 1 base and J 2 bases, with 14 bases left between them. CDR3 region: CASSLGGSGGQETQYF. Here the CDR3 DNA reads TGTGCCAGCAGCTTAGGAGGGTCAGGGGGGCAAGAGACCCAGTACTTC.

Turning to this clonotype: A much larger clone differs by one base, so this may be a read error. The chain employs TRBV5-4 and TRBJ2-7; D perhaps matches TRBD1 (5 bases). The CDR3 loop spans 14 amino acids. Germline loops: CDR1 SGHNT, CDR2 YYREEE (reference sequence). The DNA of the CDR3 is TGTACCAGCAGCAGACAGTACGATTCCTACGAGCAGTACTTC. Protein product: CTSSRQYDSYEQYF.

This clonotype was counted ten times or more. The V call is TRBV5-1, the J call TRBJ2-1; D unclear. CDR3 size: 19 residues. Trimming left V 0 bases short and J 5 bases short, with 24 bases between. Germline lookup yields CDR1 SGHRS and CDR2 YFSETQ. This chain's CDR3 is CASSLETKNEAPLNNEQFF. CDR3 sequence (DNA): TGCGCCAGCAGCTTGGAAACCAAAAACGAGGCGCCGCTTAACAATGAGCAGTTCTTC.

This clonotype has ten or more counts. This chain links TRBV27 with TRBJ1-5; D unresolved. Trimming cost V 4 bases and J 8 bases, with 18 bases left between them. CDR1 MNHEY and CDR2 SMNVEV come from the germline V gene (reference sequence). The CDR3 has 15 amino acids. The CDR3 coding sequence is TGTGCCAGCAGTTCCCGGACCGCTGTTAACGAGCCCCAGCATTTT. Translating it yields CASSSRTAVNEPQHF.